These 16 T cell receptor beta chains share one sample of origin, sequenced in a study of blood T cell repertoires in COVID-19. Generated by immunoSEQ multiplex PCR, the TCRdb table keeps only in-frame clones and is missing some. The sample holds around 71,000 clones; around 76% are singletons and the top ten take 25% to 30%. Sequenced material: peripheral blood. These receptors all stem from an elderly woman with active or convalescent COVID-19.

The chain couples TRBV7-3 to TRBJ1-2, with D possibly being TRBD1 (6 bases). This CDR3 has 13 amino acids. Trimming took off 9 bases at V and 5 bases at J, with 16 bases between the two ends. CDR1 and CDR2 (germline): SGHTA, FQGTGA. CDR3 nucleotide sequence: TGTGCCAGTGCAGAACAGGGAGGGTATGGCTACACCTTC. Translated, it gives CASAEQGGYGYTF.

Remarks on this clone: An end of the junction does not agree with germline; a read error may underlie this. The rearrangement uses TRBV7-8 and TRBJ1-1; D not certain. The CDR3 has 14 residues. CDR1 and CDR2 (germline): SGHVS, FQNEAQ. CDR3 sequence: CASTLSPRGTEAFF. DNA for the CDR3: TGTGCCAGCACCTTATCCCCCCGGGGCACTGAAGCTTTCTTT.

The V gene is TRBV2, the J gene TRBJ2-5, with a weak D call TRBD2 (5 bases). The CDR3 length is 12 residues. The V end lost 7 bases, the J end lost 5 bases, and 11 bases lay between the germline ends. Germline V gives CDR1 SNHLY, CDR2 FYNNEI. Here the CDR3 reads CASKRASETQYF. The CDR3 DNA reads as TGTGCCAGCAAGAGGGCCTCGGAGACCCAGTACTTC.

A few counts support this clone. The chain combines TRBV14 with TRBJ1-6, with 9 nucleotides matching TRBD1. Germline lookup yields CDR1 SGHDN and CDR2 FVKESK. V shed 6 bases and J 7 bases; nucleotides not matched to a gene: 7. The CDR3 is 15 residues long. The CDR3 DNA follows: TGTGCCAGCAGTATAGGACAGGGGCACAATTCACCCCTCCACTTT. Its protein product is CASSIGQGHNSPLHF. Looking up the rest from reference TRBV14 and TRBJ1-6 gives the full variable domain: EAGVTQFPSHSVIEKGQTVTLRCDPISGHDNLYWYRRVMGKEIKFLLHFVKESKQDESGMPNNRFLAERTGGTYSTLKVQPAELEDSGVYFCASSIGQGHNSPLHFGNGTRLTVT.

This clone was detected many times. This chain uses TRBV5-4 with TRBJ1-1, with D possibly matching TRBD1 (5 bases). Germline V CDR1 and CDR2: SGHNT, YYREEE (reference sequence). The CDR3 runs to 15 residues. Trimming stripped 0 bases from V and 3 bases from J, with 12 bases between. CDR3 in amino acids: CASSLGGRVDTEAFF. The CDR3 DNA reads as TGTGCCAGCAGCTTGGGTGGCAGGGTCGACACTGAAGCTTTCTTT. The variable domain in full, completed from reference TRBV5-4 and TRBJ1-1, reads ETGVTQSPTHLIKTRGQQVTLRCSSQSGHNTVSWYQQALGQGPQFIFQYYREEENGRGNFPPRFSGLQFPNYSSELNVNALELDDSALYLCASSLGGRVDTEAFFGQGTRLTVV.

The CDR3 spells CASRMRGLRGNTIYF. CDR3 bases: TGTGCCAGCAGGATGAGGGGGTTGCGAGGAAACACCATATATTTT. The chain links TRBV28 to TRBJ1-3; D is possibly TRBD1 (6 bases). The germline V gene encodes CDR1 MDHEN and CDR2 SYDVKM. V lost 6 bases and J 4 bases, leaving 16 bases between the germline ends. CDR3 size: 15 residues.

The CDR3 DNA sequence: TGTGCCAGCAGTTTATTGAGTTCATCGAACTATGGCTACACCTTC. Translated: CASSLLSSSNYGYTF. J is TRBJ1-2 and V is TRBV28; unclear D gene. The germline V gene encodes CDR1 MDHEN and CDR2 SYDVKM. There are 15 residues in the CDR3. Trimming shortened V by 1 base and J by 2 bases, and 11 bases separated the two germline ends.

This clone appeared once. CDR3: CASSHDRAPGNTIYF. In DNA, the CDR3 is TGTGCCAGCAGCCATGACAGGGCCCCTGGAAACACCATATATTTT. The rearrangement links TRBV7-3 to TRBJ1-3; 7 nucleotides agree with TRBD1. The J segment lost 2 bases and the V segment lost 5 bases, leaving 6 bases of the junction unmatched. The CDR3 runs 15 residues. Looked up from germline, CDR1 is SGHTA and CDR2 is FQGTGA.

This chain uses TRBV7-2 with TRBJ2-3; 11 bases fit TRBD2. This CDR3 is built from 15 residues. CDR1 is SGHTA, CDR2 FQGNSA, per germline. Trimming cost V 5 bases and J 3 bases; bases outside gene matches: 4. The CDR3, as DNA: TGTGCCAGCAGCGGCGGGACTAGCGGAACAGATACGCAGTATTTT. As protein: CASSGGTSGTDTQYF.

J is TRBJ2-5 and V is TRBV5-1, with D hard to call. The length of the CDR3 is 15 residues. Looked up from germline, CDR1 is SGHRS and CDR2 is YFSETQ. V was cut by 1 base and J by 1 base, with 11 bases left in between. The CDR3 nucleotides read TGCGCCAGCAGCTTGAACGGAGCCGCCCAAGAGACCCAGTACTTC. Its protein is CASSLNGAAQETQYF.

This rearrangement joins TRBV7-8 to TRBJ2-1; tentatively, D is TRBD1 (6 bases). The CDR3 loop spans 12 amino acids. Trimming took off 5 bases at V and 9 bases at J, with 11 bases between the two ends. Germline V gene lookup returns CDR1 SGHVS and CDR2 FQNEAQ. The CDR3 DNA is TGTGCCAGCAGCCGCAGGGGTCCTGAGCAGTTCTTC. This codes for CASSRRGPEQFF.

V and J are TRBV6-5 and TRBJ1-3, with D possibly TRBD1 on 6 matching bases. V lost 7 bases and J lost 5, with 9 bases in between. CDR3 length: 12 amino acids. Germline V gene lookup returns CDR1 MNHEY and CDR2 SVGAGI. The CDR3 DNA follows: TGTGCCAGCATTTGGGACAGAAACACCATATATTTT. It codes for CASIWDRNTIYF.

V and J are TRBV7-3 and TRBJ1-1, with D possibly matching TRBD1 (5 bases). V was cut by 4 bases and J by 1 base, with 10 bases left in between. Germline assignment: CDR1 SGHTA and CDR2 FQGTGA. This CDR3 has 14 residues. CDR3 sequence reads: CASSSYGGNTEAFF. The CDR3 DNA is TGTGCCAGCAGCTCCTACGGGGGGAACACTGAAGCTTTCTTT.

V is TRBV7-2 and J is TRBJ1-4; D is possibly TRBD1 (6 bases). The germline V gene has CDR1 SGHTA and CDR2 FQGNSA. Trimming left V 8 bases short and J 3 bases short, with 16 bases between. There are 15 residues in the CDR3. The CDR3 DNA is TGTGCCAGCCAGACCCCAGGGGAGCCTAATGAAAAACTGTTTTTT. Encoded protein: CASQTPGEPNEKLFF.

The chain joins TRBV14 to TRBJ1-6; no clear D. This CDR3 has 12 amino acids. Germline V gene lookup returns CDR1 SGHDN and CDR2 FVKESK. Trimming took off 0 bases at V and 10 bases at J, with 4 bases between the two ends. This CDR3 is CASSQEASPLHF. DNA of the CDR3: TGTGCCAGCAGCCAAGAAGCCTCACCCCTCCACTTT.

This clone was detected a few times. V is TRBV7-9 and J is TRBJ1-1, with D maybe TRBD1 (6 bases). Germline V gives CDR1 SEHNR, CDR2 FQNEAQ (reference sequence). V was trimmed by 5 bases and J by 0 bases, leaving 16 bases between them. CDR3 length: 16 amino acids. CDR3 in DNA: TGTGCCAGCAGCCTCACCTTGGGGGCTTTGAACACTGAAGCTTTCTTT. Amino acid sequence: CASSLTLGALNTEAFF. The full variable domain, its missing parts supplied by reference TRBV7-9 and TRBJ1-1, is DTGVSQNPRHKITKRGQNVTFRCDPISEHNRLYWYRQTLGQGPEFLTYFQNEAQLEKSRLLSDRFSAERPKGSFSTLEIQRTEQGDSAMYLCASSLTLGALNTEAFFGQGTRLTVV.